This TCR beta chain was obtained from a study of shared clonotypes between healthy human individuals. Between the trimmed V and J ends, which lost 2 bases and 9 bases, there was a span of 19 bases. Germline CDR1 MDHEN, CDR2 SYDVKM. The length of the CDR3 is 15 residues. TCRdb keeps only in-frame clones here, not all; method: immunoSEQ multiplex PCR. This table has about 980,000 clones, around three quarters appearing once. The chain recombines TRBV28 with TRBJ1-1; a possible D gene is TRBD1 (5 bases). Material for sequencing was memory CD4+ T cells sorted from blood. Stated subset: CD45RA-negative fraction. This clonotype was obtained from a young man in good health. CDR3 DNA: TGTGCCAGCAGTTTAGAACTTGGGAGGGGAGTAAAAGCTTTCTTT. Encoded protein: CASSLELGRGVKAFF.